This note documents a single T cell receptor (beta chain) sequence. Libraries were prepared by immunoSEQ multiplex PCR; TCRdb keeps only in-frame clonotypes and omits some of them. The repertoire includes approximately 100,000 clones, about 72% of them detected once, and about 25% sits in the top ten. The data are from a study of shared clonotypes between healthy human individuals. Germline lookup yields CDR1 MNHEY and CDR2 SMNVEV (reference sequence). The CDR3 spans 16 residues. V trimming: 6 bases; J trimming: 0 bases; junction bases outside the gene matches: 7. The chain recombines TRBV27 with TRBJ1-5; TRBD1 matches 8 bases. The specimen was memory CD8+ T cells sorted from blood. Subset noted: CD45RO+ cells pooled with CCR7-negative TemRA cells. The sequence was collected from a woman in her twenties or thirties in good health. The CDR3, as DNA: TGTGCCAGCAGCCCGGGGGACAGGCTTAGCAATCAGCCCCAGCATTTT. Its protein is CASSPGDRLSNQPQHF.